Shown below are 29 T cell receptor beta chains from a single sample sequenced in a study of identical twins (dated by TCRdb to 2016 to 2018). The library was made by 5' RACE. Reads for this sample came from an Illumina HiSeq 2000. TCRdb's own reprocessing of the public reads used fastp at Q25 and MiXCR and kept productive beta chains. Here each entry gathers all rows of one CDR3 protein and keeps the most common genes and DNA. Present in this sample are hundreds of thousands of distinct CDR3 sequences, approximately 24% of which were seen just once. 2.9% of the sample is held by the ten biggest clonotypes. These same data were also listed under a study on T cells expressing NK-cell markers.

The sequenced sample consisted of CD4+ T cells sorted from blood. The receptors stem from a woman younger than 35 in good health.

Only a few counts were recorded for this clonotype. V gene TRBV7-9 combines with J gene TRBJ2-1; D gene unclear. CDR3 length equals 16 residues. The germline V gene encodes CDR1 SEHNR and CDR2 FQNEAQ (reference sequence). Between the trimmed V and J ends, which lost 2 bases and 0 bases, there was a span of 11 bases. The CDR3 DNA is TGTGCCAGCAGCTTAAGACCCATCGGCTCCTACAATGAGCAGTTCTTC. Its translation: CASSLRPIGSYNEQFF.

The chain uses TRBV6-5 and TRBJ2-1, with 11 positions matching TRBD1. This CDR3 region has 16 residues. Germline CDR1 is MNHEY and CDR2 is SVGAGI. The trim removed 4 bases at V and 8 bases at J, leaving 10 bases unmatched. CDR3 residues: CASSLARGQGVDEQFF. In DNA form, the CDR3 reads TGTGCCAGCAGTTTAGCCCGGGGACAGGGGGTTGATGAGCAGTTCTTC.

The rearrangement joins TRBV10-3 to TRBJ2-5, with D unclear. V lost 11 bases, J lost 2 bases, and 12 bases lay in between. Germline loops: CDR1 ENHRY, CDR2 SYGVKD. This CDR3 is built from 12 residues. The CDR3 protein is CAASVGQETQYF. The CDR3 nucleotides read TGTGCCGCCTCAGTCGGACAAGAGACCCAGTACTTC.

The chain links TRBV11-2 to TRBJ2-7; D not resolved. Germline values: CDR1 SGHAT, CDR2 FQNNGV. Trimming cost V 0 bases and J 2 bases, with 14 bases left between them. The CDR3 spans 16 residues. The CDR3 reads CASSLDLRASTYEQYF. DNA for the CDR3: TGTGCCAGCAGCTTAGATCTAAGGGCTTCCACCTACGAGCAGTACTTC.

V is TRBV20-1 and J is TRBJ2-1; TRBD2 aligns across 13 bases. J lost 4 bases, V lost 7 bases, and 10 bases had no gene match. The V gene's germline CDR1 is DFQATT and CDR2 SNEGSKA (reference sequence). The CDR3 has 16 residues. The CDR3 loop reads CSVTKPGLAGYNEQFF. The CDR3 DNA is TGCAGTGTTACAAAACCGGGACTAGCGGGATACAATGAGCAGTTCTTC.

By share, this clonotype counts as medium-sized. The chain couples TRBV30 to TRBJ2-3, with 9 bases that match TRBD2. Trimming took 4 bases from V and 5 from J; bases not matched to a gene: 4. Per germline, CDR1 GTSNPN and CDR2 SVGIG (reference sequence). CDR3 size: 13 residues. The CDR3 coding sequence is TGTGCCTGGACAGGGACTAGCCGAGATACGCAGTATTTT. This translates into CAWTGTSRDTQYF.

J is TRBJ1-1 and V is TRBV10-3; tentatively, D is TRBD1 (5 bases). This CDR3 contains 11 residues. Germline lookup yields CDR1 ENHRY and CDR2 SYGVKD. V lost 8 bases and J 3 bases, leaving 7 bases between the germline ends. The CDR3 sequence is CAIRGDTEAFF. CDR3 nucleotides: TGTGCCATCCGGGGGGACACTGAAGCTTTCTTT.

V is TRBV20-1 and J is TRBJ2-5, with D hard to call. Germline CDR1 and CDR2: DFQATT and SNEGSKA (reference sequence). V lost 3 bases, J lost 1 base, and 6 bases lay in between. The CDR3 has 12 residues. The DNA for the CDR3 is TGCAGTGCTAGGCCCGGCCAAGAGACCCAGTACTTC. This translates into CSARPGQETQYF.

V gene TRBV12-3 or TRBV12-4 combines with J gene TRBJ2-5; D is unresolved. CDR3 size: 12 residues. V was cut by 5 bases and J by 2 bases, with 6 bases left in between. The CDR3 DNA is TGTGCCAGCAGTGTACCACAAGAGACCCAGTACTTC. Amino acid sequence: CASSVPQETQYF.

V and J are TRBV21-1 and TRBJ2-7. TRBV21-1 has pseudogene status. This CDR3 is built from 14 residues. Here the CDR3 DNA reads TGTGCCAGCAGCAAAGCGAGGAGGTCCTACGAGCAGTACTTC. This translates into CASSKARRSYEQYF.

The chain joins TRBV2 to TRBJ2-3; 11 bases fit TRBD1. The CDR3 length is 14 residues. After removal of 10 bases from V and 4 bases from J, the junction contained 7 bases not matched to a gene. CDR1 SNHLY and CDR2 FYNNEI come from the germline V gene. CDR3: CATGGGQGADTQYF. The CDR3 bases are TGTGCCACGGGAGGGGGACAGGGGGCAGATACGCAGTATTTT.

This chain connects TRBV5-1 to TRBJ1-1, with D perhaps matching TRBD1 (6 bases). Trimming removed 4 bases from V and 1 base from J, with 14 bases in between. The CDR3 is 15 amino acids. Germline V gene lookup returns CDR1 SGHRS and CDR2 YFSETQ. DNA for the CDR3: TGCGCCAGCAGCCTCGACAGGCCCGAGAACACTGAAGCTTTCTTT. Its protein product is CASSLDRPENTEAFF.

The chain has TRBV28 and TRBJ2-2; 8 positions match TRBD1. The V gene's germline CDR1 is MDHEN and CDR2 SYDVKM. CDR3 length equals 15 residues. Trimming at V came to 4 bases and at J to 4 bases, leaving 5 bases not matched to a gene. CDR3 coding DNA: TGTGCCAGCAGTTCAAGGGGACAGGTCACCGGGGAGCTGTTTTTT. This sequence encodes CASSSRGQVTGELFF.

This clonotype was seen a handful of times. V gene TRBV2 combines with J gene TRBJ1-2; D gene uncertain. The germline gives CDR1 SNHLY, CDR2 FYNNEI. The CDR3 has 10 residues. The ends were cut back, 8 bases at V and 6 bases at J, with 7 bases in the middle. CDR3 loop: CASETDGYTF. The CDR3 nucleotides are TGTGCCAGCGAGACGGATGGCTACACCTTC.

V gene TRBV15 combines with J gene TRBJ2-7; weak D call: TRBD1 (7 bases). Germline V gives CDR1 LNHNV, CDR2 YYDKDF (reference sequence). CDR3 size: 15 residues. V shed 3 bases and J shed 6 bases, with 18 bases lying between them. CDR3 protein: CATSSPNRGGVEQYF. The CDR3 DNA reads as TGTGCCACCAGCAGCCCTAACAGGGGCGGGGTCGAGCAGTACTTC.

V usage is TRBV21-1 and J usage is TRBJ2-4; the D call TRBD1 from the table was never checked on the DNA. TRBV21-1 has pseudogene status. The CDR3 runs to 15 residues. DNA of the CDR3: TGTGCCAGCCCGGACAGTCTTTTAGCCAAAAACATTCAGTACTTC. As protein: CASPDSLLAKNIQYF.

The count of this clonotype is one. The gene calls are TRBV20-1 and TRBJ2-2; D not resolved. The length of the CDR3 is 13 residues. Germline V lookup: CDR1 DFQATT, CDR2 SNEGSKA (reference sequence). V was pared by 6 bases and J by 7 bases, with 15 bases between. In DNA form, the CDR3 reads TGCAGTGCGAGTCGGACCGTCCACGGGGAGCTGTTTTTT. Amino acids: CSASRTVHGELFF.

The table lists this clonotype with a few counts. This chain connects TRBV4-3 to TRBJ2-1; D gene unclear. The germline CDR1 and CDR2 sequences are LGHNA and YSLEER. V gave up 5 bases and J gave up 7 bases, with 18 bases separating them. This CDR3 has 15 amino acids. CDR3 residues: CASSSFVQGLNEQFF. The CDR3 nucleotides are TGCGCCAGCAGCTCTTTCGTCCAAGGGCTTAATGAGCAGTTCTTC.

For the CDR3, the DNA is TGTGCCAGCAGCCAAACGGGACTCTCCTACGAGCAGTACTTC. This sequence encodes CASSQTGLSYEQYF. The chain couples TRBV9 to TRBJ2-7, with D perhaps matching TRBD2 (6 bases). V shed 4 bases and J shed 0 bases, with 11 bases lying between them. In germline, CDR1 is SGDLS, CDR2 YYNGEE. CDR3 length equals 14 residues.

V usage is TRBV10-1 and J usage is TRBJ2-1, with TRBD2 matching 13 bases. The ends lost 5 bases at V and 9 bases at J; junction bases unmatched: 13. The CDR3 is made up of 17 amino acids. Germline loops: CDR1 WNHNN, CDR2 SYGVQD (reference sequence). For the CDR3, the DNA is TGCGCCAGCAGTAGGGGGACTAGCGGGAAAAACCACGGTGAGCAGTTCTTC. Translation gives CASSRGTSGKNHGEQFF.

This clonotype occurred many times. The CDR3 DNA is TGTGCCATCAGTGAGGGGCAGGGCCAGCCCCAGCATTTT. Encoded protein: CAISEGQGQPQHF. The J gene is TRBJ1-5, the V gene TRBV10-3, with a tentative D call TRBD1 (5 bases). V lost 2 bases and J lost 7, with 9 bases in between. Germline CDR1 and CDR2: ENHRY and SYGVKD. This CDR3 has 13 amino acids.

There are many counts of this clonotype. The rearrangement uses TRBV29-1 and TRBJ2-7; D gene unclear. V dropped 6 bases and J dropped 3 bases, with 9 bases sitting between them. Germline V CDR1 and CDR2: SQVTM, ANQGSEA. The CDR3 has 11 residues. DNA of the CDR3: TGCAGCGTGGGAATTGACTACGAGCAGTACTTC. Residues: CSVGIDYEQYF.

The chain recombines TRBV20-1 with TRBJ2-5; no reliable D call. Trimming pared 2 bases from V and 0 bases from J, leaving 4 bases between. Germline V gene lookup returns CDR1 DFQATT and CDR2 SNEGSKA (reference sequence). CDR3 length: 12 residues. This CDR3 reads CSARRYQETQYF. CDR3 bases: TGCAGTGCTAGACGGTACCAAGAGACCCAGTACTTC.

The V gene is TRBV3-1, the J gene TRBJ2-7; D not resolved. There are 13 residues in the CDR3. Germline V lookup: CDR1 LGHDT, CDR2 YNNKEL (reference sequence). The ends were cut back, 3 bases at V and 4 bases at J, with 10 bases in the middle. The CDR3 protein is CASSQNYGYEQYF. As DNA, the CDR3 is TGTGCCAGCAGCCAGAACTATGGATACGAGCAGTACTTC.

The rearrangement joins TRBV20-1 to TRBJ2-3, with 15 bases matching TRBD2. With V trimmed by 0 bases and J by 4 bases, 11 bases remained unmatched. The CDR3 has 19 residues. Per the germline V gene, CDR1 is DFQATT and CDR2 is SNEGSKA (reference sequence). The CDR3 is CSARDRRTSGGAISDTQYF. The CDR3 DNA reads as TGCAGTGCTAGAGATAGGAGGACTAGCGGGGGGGCAATTTCAGATACGCAGTATTTT.

The table lists this clonotype with a few counts. V is TRBV12-3 or TRBV12-4 and J is TRBJ2-4; D is undetermined. This CDR3 has 13 amino acids. V shed 0 bases and J shed 1 base, with 1 base lying between them. The CDR3 loop is CASSLAAKNIQYF. The CDR3, as DNA: TGTGCCAGCAGTTTAGCTGCCAAAAACATTCAGTACTTC.

This clonotype turned up a few times. The chain couples TRBV29-1 to TRBJ2-3, with TRBD1 as a possible D gene (6 bases). The CDR3 is 16 residues long. The germline CDR1 and CDR2 sequences are SQVTM and ANQGSEA. V was trimmed by 1 base and J by 0 bases, leaving 14 bases between them. The CDR3 is CSVEVYRASSTDTQYF. In DNA form, the CDR3 reads TGCAGCGTTGAAGTATACAGGGCGTCTAGCACAGATACGCAGTATTTT.

Many counts were recorded for this clonotype. This rearrangement joins TRBV7-2 to TRBJ2-2; 7 nucleotides align to TRBD1. J was trimmed by 3 bases and V by 5 bases; bases with no gene match: 3. The germline V gene has CDR1 SGHTA and CDR2 FQGNSA. This CDR3 is 14 amino acids long. In nucleotides, the CDR3 is TGTGCCAGCAGCCCGGACAGGTACACCGGGGAGCTGTTTTTT. Translated, it gives CASSPDRYTGELFF.

This chain connects TRBV6-5 to TRBJ2-1; tentative D call: TRBD2 (7 bases). This CDR3 has 14 amino acids. V lost 3 bases, J lost 8 bases, and 14 bases lay in between. Germline V CDR1 and CDR2: MNHEY, SVGAGI. For the CDR3, the DNA is TGTGCCAGCAGTTATAGGGGGGGCGCTCATGAGCAGTTCTTC. It yields the protein CASSYRGGAHEQFF.